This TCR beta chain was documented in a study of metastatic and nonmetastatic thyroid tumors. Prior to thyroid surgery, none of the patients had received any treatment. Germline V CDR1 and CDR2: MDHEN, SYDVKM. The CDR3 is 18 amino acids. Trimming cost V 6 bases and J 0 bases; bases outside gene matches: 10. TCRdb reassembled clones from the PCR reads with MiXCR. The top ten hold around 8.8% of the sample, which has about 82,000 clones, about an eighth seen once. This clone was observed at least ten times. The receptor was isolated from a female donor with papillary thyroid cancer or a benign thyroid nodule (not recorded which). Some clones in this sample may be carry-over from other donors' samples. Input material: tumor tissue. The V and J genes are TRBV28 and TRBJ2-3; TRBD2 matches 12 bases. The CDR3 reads CASSYPRLAGVSTDTQYF. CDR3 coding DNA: TGTGCCAGCAGCTACCCCCGACTAGCGGGAGTTAGCACAGATACGCAGTATTTT.